What follows are 30 T cell receptor beta chains derived from one specimen sequenced in a study of T cell responses to AZD1222 COVID-19 vaccine. Method: immunoSEQ multiplex PCR; TCRdb's copy keeps in-frame clones and lacks some. The table includes 110,000 or so clones, 88% detected once. This specimen consisted of peripheral blood, obtained 28 days after the second AZD1222 dose. Receptors were obtained from an adult who received the AZD1222 COVID-19 vaccine.

This clone has just one count. The chain couples TRBV2 to TRBJ2-1; no firm D call. CDR1 is SNHLY, CDR2 FYNNEI, per germline. V was pared by 5 bases and J by 0 bases, with 11 bases between. The CDR3 consists of 15 residues. This CDR3 is CASSPGRSSYNEQFF. CDR3 DNA: TGTGCCAGCAGTCCTGGACGGAGCTCCTACAATGAGCAGTTCTTC.

DNA of the CDR3: TGCGCCAGCAGCTCTAGCGGGGCGAGCACAGATACGCAGTATTTT. Its protein is CASSSSGASTDTQYF. The rearrangement uses TRBV5-1 and TRBJ2-3, with 9 bases identical to TRBD2. Per germline, CDR1 SGHRS and CDR2 YFSETQ. The CDR3 is 15 residues long. The V gene end was trimmed by 3 bases and the J gene end by 0 bases; junction bases not matched to a gene: 2.

The chain combines TRBV5-5 with TRBJ2-3, with D possibly being TRBD2 (5 bases). V lost 4 bases, J lost 1 base, and 7 bases lay in between. Germline V gene lookup returns CDR1 SGHKS and CDR2 YYEKEE (reference sequence). The CDR3 covers 13 residues. CDR3 sequence: CASSAGGTDTQYF. In DNA, the CDR3 is TGTGCCAGCAGCGCCGGGGGCACAGATACGCAGTATTTT.

This rearrangement joins TRBV7-2 to TRBJ1-6, with D perhaps matching TRBD1 (6 bases). CDR1 is SGHTA and CDR2 is FQGNSA in the germline V gene. The ends were cut back, 3 bases at V and 7 bases at J, with 10 bases in the middle. The CDR3 has 14 residues. The CDR3 DNA follows: TGTGCCAGCAGCTTCGACAGGAGAAATTCACCCCTCCACTTT. As protein: CASSFDRRNSPLHF.

This chain uses TRBV29-1 with TRBJ1-5, with D perhaps matching TRBD1 (6 bases). The CDR3 length is 14 residues. The germline V and J ends were trimmed by 3 bases and 0 bases, with 9 bases remaining between them. CDR1 is SQVTM and CDR2 is ANQGSEA in the germline V gene. CDR3 in DNA: TGCAGCGTTGAGACAGGTGTTAGCAATCAGCCCCAGCATTTT. Residues: CSVETGVSNQPQHF.

This chain uses TRBV13 with TRBJ2-5; no clear D. The CDR3 totals 12 residues. Germline values: CDR1 PRHDT, CDR2 FYEKMQ (reference sequence). Deletions cut 2 bases from V and 5 bases from J, with 6 bases between. In DNA, the CDR3 is TGTGCCAGCAGCTTAAATGGGGAGACCCAGTACTTC. Amino acid sequence: CASSLNGETQYF.

The CDR3 bases are TGTGCCAGCAGCCAGTCTAGCGCCTCACGGGGAGAGACCCAGTACTTC. This codes for CASSQSSASRGETQYF. The chain is built from TRBV5-4 and TRBJ2-5, with D possibly TRBD2 on 6 matching bases. The CDR3 runs 16 residues. V was pared by 4 bases and J by 4 bases, with 20 bases between. Germline CDR1 and CDR2: SGHNT and YYREEE (reference sequence).

The rearrangement joins TRBV6-5 to TRBJ2-5; TRBD1 is a possible D gene (5 bases). Germline CDR1 reads MNHEY; CDR2 reads SVGAGI. V dropped 6 bases and J dropped 5 bases, with 13 bases sitting between them. The CDR3 sequence is 13 residues long. The CDR3, as DNA: TGTGCCAGCAGGGACACCTCTTCGGAGACCCAGTACTTC. Its translation: CASRDTSSETQYF.

The chain is built from TRBV5-1 and TRBJ2-7; D is unclear. Deletions cut 0 bases from V and 7 bases from J, with 14 bases between. The CDR3 covers 14 residues. CDR1 SGHRS and CDR2 YFSETQ come from the germline V gene. The CDR3 region is CASSLAGPTWEQYF. The CDR3 nucleotides are TGCGCCAGCAGCTTGGCCGGGCCCACCTGGGAGCAGTACTTC. The complete variable domain, with remaining parts taken from reference TRBV5-1 and TRBJ2-7, reads KAGVTQTPRYLIKTRGQQVTLSCSPISGHRSVSWYQQTPGQGLQFLFEYFSETQRNKGNFPGRFSGRQFSNSRSEMNVSTLELGDSALYLCASSLAGPTWEQYFGPGTRLTVT.

This chain uses TRBV7-3 with TRBJ2-2; no reliable D call. This CDR3 region has 14 residues. Between the trimmed V and J ends, which lost 2 bases and 7 bases, there was a span of 11 bases. Germline CDR1 SGHTA, CDR2 FQGTGA. As DNA, the CDR3 is TGTGCCAGCAGCTTAGACCTTCAAAGCGGGGAGCTGTTTTTT. It is translated as CASSLDLQSGELFF.

This clone occurred once. The genes are TRBV28 and TRBJ1-1; 7 bases agree with TRBD1. The CDR3 consists of 15 residues. Germline lookup yields CDR1 MDHEN and CDR2 SYDVKM. The V segment lost 4 bases and the J segment 5 bases; nucleotides outside the gene matches: 10. Written as DNA, the CDR3 is TGTGCCAGCAGTTCATGGACAGGAGGTGGGACTGAAGCTTTCTTT. This sequence encodes CASSSWTGGGTEAFF.

This sequence joins TRBV7-3 and TRBJ2-2, with 11 bases that match TRBD2. Germline CDR1 SGHTA, CDR2 FQGTGA. J was trimmed by 7 bases and V by 2 bases; bases with no gene match: 6. The CDR3 length is 16 residues. The CDR3 bases are TGTGCCAGCAGCTTACATACTAGCGGGGGAGGCGGGGAGCTGTTTTTT. Translated, it gives CASSLHTSGGGGELFF. Full variable domain (remainder filled in from reference TRBV7-3 and TRBJ2-2): GAGVSQTPSNKVTEKGKYVELRCDPISGHTALYWYRQSLGQGPEFLIYFQGTGAADDSGLPNDRFFAVRPEGSVSTLKIQRTERGDSAVYLCASSLHTSGGGGELFFGEGSRLTVL.

The V gene is TRBV6-2 or TRBV6-3, the J gene TRBJ2-5; 9 nucleotides match TRBD2. The CDR3 contains 16 residues. Germline V gene data show CDR1 as MNHEY and CDR2 as SVGEGT. After removal of 6 bases from V and 1 base from J, the junction contained 9 bases not matched to a gene. The CDR3, as DNA: TGTGCCAGCAGACCTCTAGCGGGGAAGGTCCAAGAGACCCAGTACTTC. Translating gives CASRPLAGKVQETQYF.

The chain recombines TRBV2 with TRBJ1-4, with a possible D match to TRBD1 (5 bases). CDR1 SNHLY and CDR2 FYNNEI come from the germline V gene. The length of the CDR3 is 14 residues. Trimming took off 8 bases at V and 8 bases at J, with 18 bases between the two ends. CDR3 sequence reads: CASESGRQREKLFF. The DNA of the CDR3 is TGTGCCAGCGAGAGTGGGAGACAGCGGGAAAAACTGTTTTTT.

The CDR3 bases are TGTGCCAGCAGCCAAAAGGGCTCGGGGGTGTACGAGCAGTACTTC. It encodes CASSQKGSGVYEQYF. This sequence joins TRBV3-1 (or the pseudogene TRBV3-2) and TRBJ2-7; TRBD2 is a possible D gene (6 bases). Germline V gene data show CDR1 as LGHDT and CDR2 as YNNKEL (reference sequence). The CDR3 length is 15 residues. V was trimmed by 2 bases and J by 4 bases, leaving 15 bases between them.

A note on this clone: At one boundary the junction diverges from the germline segment, which might be a read error. CDR3 residues: CATGDRETQYF. In nucleotides, the CDR3 is TGCGCTACAGGGGACCGAGAGACCCAGTACTTC. This sequence joins TRBV19 and TRBJ2-5; 7 nucleotides align to TRBD1. This CDR3 is built from 11 residues. Germline V lookup: CDR1 LNHDA, CDR2 SQIVND (reference sequence). Filled out from reference TRBV19 and TRBJ2-5, the complete variable domain reads DGGITQSPKYLFRKEGQNVTLSCEQNLNHDAMYWYRQDPGQGLRLIYYSQIVNDFQKGDIAEGYSVSREKKESFPLTVTSAQKNPTAFYLCATGDRETQYFGPGTRLLVL.

The chain combines TRBV10-2 with TRBJ2-5; TRBD2 aligns across 7 bases. CDR1 is WSHSY and CDR2 is SAAADI in the germline V gene. V lost 3 bases to trimming and J lost 2 bases; unmatched junction nucleotides: 6. This CDR3 has 15 amino acids. In DNA form, the CDR3 reads TGCGCCAGCAGTGACATACTAGCGCCGCAAGAGACCCAGTACTTC. Translating gives CASSDILAPQETQYF.

The J gene is TRBJ1-1, the V gene TRBV5-5, with D uncertain. The CDR3 has 13 residues. With 2 bases removed from V and 1 base from J, the gap between germline ends came to 6 bases. Germline CDR1 and CDR2: SGHKS and YYEKEE (reference sequence). The CDR3 protein is CASSLIRNTEAFF. For the CDR3, the DNA is TGTGCCAGCAGCTTAATCAGGAACACTGAAGCTTTCTTT. Filled out from reference TRBV5-5 and TRBJ1-1, the complete variable domain reads DAGVTQSPTHLIKTRGQQVTLRCSPISGHKSVSWYQQVLGQGPQFIFQYYEKEERGRGNFPDRFSARQFPNYSSELNVNALLLGDSALYLCASSLIRNTEAFFGQGTRLTVV.

This chain links TRBV14 with TRBJ2-5, with 7 bases matching TRBD1. The CDR3 contains 15 residues. V was pared by 3 bases and J by 3 bases, with 7 bases of the junction left unmatched. Germline V CDR1 and CDR2: SGHDN, FVKESK. CDR3 loop: CASSHVDRNKETQYF. The CDR3 DNA follows: TGTGCCAGCAGCCATGTGGACAGGAACAAAGAGACCCAGTACTTC.

The chain is built from TRBV3-1 (or the pseudogene TRBV3-2) and TRBJ2-2; 10 bases fit TRBD2. V was pared by 4 bases and J by 3 bases, with 5 bases of the junction left unmatched. The CDR3 has 16 residues. Germline V gene lookup returns CDR1 LGHDT and CDR2 YNNKEL (reference sequence). Here the CDR3 DNA reads TGTGCCAGCAGCCCAAGACTAGCGGGCTACACCGGGGAGCTGTTTTTT. Encoded protein: CASSPRLAGYTGELFF.

This chain links TRBV19 with TRBJ2-2; D gene unclear. CDR1 LNHDA and CDR2 SQIVND come from the germline V gene (reference sequence). Trimming pared 10 bases from V and 4 bases from J, leaving 13 bases between. This CDR3 is 13 amino acids long. In nucleotides, the CDR3 is TGTGCCACCTCGGCAGTTATCACCGGGGAGCTGTTTTTT. The encoded protein is CATSAVITGELFF.

This clone turned up a few times. The rearrangement links TRBV6-4 to TRBJ2-6; a possible D gene is TRBD1 (5 bases). Trimming took off 4 bases at V and 1 base at J, with 8 bases between the two ends. This CDR3 contains 15 residues. CDR1 and CDR2 from the germline V gene are MRHNA and SNTAGT. As DNA, the CDR3 is TGTGCCAGCAGTGCCCAGGGTTCTGGGGCCAACGTCCTGACTTTC. Amino acid sequence: CASSAQGSGANVLTF.

The rearrangement joins TRBV27 to TRBJ1-6; 8 bases fit TRBD1. CDR1 is MNHEY and CDR2 is SMNVEV in the germline V gene (reference sequence). With 8 bases clipped from V and 6 bases from J, the junction kept 12 bases outside the gene matches. The CDR3 length is 16 residues. The CDR3 bases are TGTGCCAGCGCCCTCGGACAGGGAATTGTTAATTCACCCCTCCACTTT. Its protein is CASALGQGIVNSPLHF.

The chain couples TRBV19 to TRBJ2-7, with 8 bases that match TRBD1. The V segment lost 5 bases and the J segment 2 bases; nucleotides outside the gene matches: 11. There are 16 residues in the CDR3. Germline V gene sequence: CDR1 LNHDA, CDR2 SQIVND (reference sequence). CDR3 sequence reads: CASSDPGTGDPYEQYF. The CDR3 bases are TGTGCCAGTAGTGATCCCGGGACAGGTGATCCCTACGAGCAGTACTTC.

The chain recombines TRBV19 with TRBJ1-3; D not certain. Trimming took 11 bases from V and 0 from J, leaving 17 bases between them. Looked up from germline, CDR1 is LNHDA and CDR2 is SQIVND (reference sequence). This CDR3 has 15 amino acids. DNA of the CDR3: TGTGCCTCTATTAGAGGCGGTGACTCTGGAAACACCATATATTTT. It is translated as CASIRGGDSGNTIYF.

The V call is TRBV9, the J call TRBJ2-3; D call uncertain. Per germline, CDR1 SGDLS and CDR2 YYNGEE. The CDR3 runs 14 residues. V lost 3 bases, J lost 1 base, and 9 bases lay in between. The CDR3 DNA sequence: TGTGCCAGCAGCGCCGCCTGGGGCACAGATACGCAGTATTTT. Its translation is CASSAAWGTDTQYF. Looking up the rest from reference TRBV9 and TRBJ2-3 gives the full variable domain: DSGVTQTPKHLITATGQRVTLRCSPRSGDLSVYWYQQSLDQGLQFLIQYYNGEERAKGNILERFSAQQFPDLHSELNLSSLELGDSALYFCASSAAWGTDTQYFGPGTRLTVL.

The chain joins TRBV7-2 to TRBJ2-1; 13 nucleotides match TRBD2. The CDR3 runs 16 residues. The germline gives CDR1 SGHTA, CDR2 FQGNSA. Unmatched junction bases numbered 7, after V lost 4 bases and J lost 7 bases. CDR3 protein: CASSSHTSGGGNEQFF. The CDR3 nucleotides are TGTGCCAGCAGCTCGCATACTAGCGGGGGGGGGAATGAGCAGTTCTTC.

This clone was observed a few times. The chain has TRBV19 and TRBJ1-3; D remains ambiguous. The V end lost 7 bases, the J end lost 2 bases, and 21 bases lay between the germline ends. The CDR3 has 17 residues. Germline V lookup: CDR1 LNHDA, CDR2 SQIVND (reference sequence). In nucleotides, the CDR3 is TGTGCCAGTAAAGACCTAAAATTTGAGAAGACTGGAAACACCATATATTTT. Protein product: CASKDLKFEKTGNTIYF.

This chain uses TRBV4-3 with TRBJ1-1, with 8 nucleotides matching TRBD1. The CDR3 has 16 amino acids. Trimming at V came to 0 bases and at J to 5 bases, leaving 8 bases not matched to a gene. The germline gives CDR1 LGHNA, CDR2 YSLEER. CDR3 sequence reads: CASSQDRTGGGTEAFF. The DNA of the CDR3 is TGCGCCAGCAGCCAAGATAGAACAGGGGGGGGAACTGAAGCTTTCTTT.

This CDR3 reads CASSPDRGGSPLHF. CDR3 bases: TGTGCCAGCAGCCCTGACAGGGGGGGATCACCCCTCCACTTT. The chain couples TRBV28 to TRBJ1-6, with 9 nucleotides matching TRBD1. V trimming: 6 bases; J trimming: 10 bases; junction bases outside the gene matches: 7. Germline V gene sequence: CDR1 MDHEN, CDR2 SYDVKM. The CDR3 covers 14 residues.